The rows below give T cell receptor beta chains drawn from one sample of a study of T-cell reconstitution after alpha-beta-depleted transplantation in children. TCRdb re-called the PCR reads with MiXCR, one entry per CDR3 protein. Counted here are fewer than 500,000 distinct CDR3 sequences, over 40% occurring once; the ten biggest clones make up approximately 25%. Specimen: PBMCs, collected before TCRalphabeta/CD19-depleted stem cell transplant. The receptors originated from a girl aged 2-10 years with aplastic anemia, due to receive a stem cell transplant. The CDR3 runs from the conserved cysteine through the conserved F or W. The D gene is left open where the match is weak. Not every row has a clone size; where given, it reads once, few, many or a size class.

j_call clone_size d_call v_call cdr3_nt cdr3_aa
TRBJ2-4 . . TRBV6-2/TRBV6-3 TGTGCCAGCAGCCCCAGTGGTGTAGCCAAAAACATTCAGTACTTC CASSPSGVAKNIQYF
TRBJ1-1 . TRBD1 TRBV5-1 TGCGCCAGCAGCTTGGGCTCAGGGGGCCAAGAAGCTTTCTTT CASSLGSGGQEAFF
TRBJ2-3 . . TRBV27 TGTGCCAGCAGTCCAGACGGTGACTTGGGGACAGATACGCAGTATTTT CASSPDGDLGTDTQYF
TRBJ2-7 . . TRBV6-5 TGTGCCAGCAGTTACTCGAGGGACACCACCTACGAGCAGTACTTC CASSYSRDTTYEQYF
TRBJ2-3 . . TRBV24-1 TGTGCCACCAGTGATTTAGAAACAGATACGCAGTATTTT CATSDLETDTQYF
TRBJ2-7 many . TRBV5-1 TGCGCCAGCAGCTTCGACAGTCTACTACTTTCCGAGCAGTACTTC CASSFDSLLLSEQYF
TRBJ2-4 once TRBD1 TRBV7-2 TGTGCCAGCAGCCATGACAGGGGGAACGCCAAAAACATTCAGTACTTC CASSHDRGNAKNIQYF
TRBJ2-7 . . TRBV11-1 TGTGCCAGCAGCTTAGAGGTTGGGGCCACCTACGAGCAGTACTTC CASSLEVGATYEQYF
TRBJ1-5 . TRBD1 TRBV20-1 TGCAGTGCTGCGCAGGGGGGGAGTCAGCCCCAGCATTTT CSAAQGGSQPQHF
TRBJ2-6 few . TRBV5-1 TGCGCCAGCAGCCCCCAGCCCCCCTCTGGGGCCAACGTCCTGACTTTC CASSPQPPSGANVLTF
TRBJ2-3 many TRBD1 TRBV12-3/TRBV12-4 TGTGCCAGCGGGATTGAAGTGGGACAGATTACAGATACGCAGTATTTT CASGIEVGQITDTQYF
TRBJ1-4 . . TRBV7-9 TGTGCCAGCAGCTTATTAGGGAGTGAAAAACTGTTTTTT CASSLLGSEKLFF
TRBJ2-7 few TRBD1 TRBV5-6 TGTGCCAGCAGCGGTAGGCAGGGGGTAATCTACGAGCAGTACTTC CASSGRQGVIYEQYF
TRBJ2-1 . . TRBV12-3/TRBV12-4 TGTGCCAGCACTGTCCTCCTTTTGGAGCTGACCTACAATGAGCAGTTCTTC CASTVLLLELTYNEQFF
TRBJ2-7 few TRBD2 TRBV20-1 TGCAGTGCTAGAGGACTAGCGGGAGGGTCCGGCGAGCAGTACTTC CSARGLAGGSGEQYF
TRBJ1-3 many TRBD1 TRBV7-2 TGTGCCAGCAGCTTAAGGGGGCACGAAAACACCATATATTTT CASSLRGHENTIYF
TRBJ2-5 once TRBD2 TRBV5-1 TGCGCCAGCAGACTAGCGGTGGCCCAAGAGACCCAGTACTTC CASRLAVAQETQYF
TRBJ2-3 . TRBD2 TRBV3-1 TGTGCCAGCAGCCAACGAAGCCTAGCGGGGGGTGGTCGCACAGATACGCAGTATTTT CASSQRSLAGGGRTDTQYF
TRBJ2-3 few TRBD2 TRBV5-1 TGCGCCAGCAGGATGTGGCTAGCGGGTAGCACAGATACGCAGTATTTT CASRMWLAGSTDTQYF
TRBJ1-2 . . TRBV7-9 TGTGCCAGCAGCCCCCCCGGACAGAACTTCTATGGCTACACCTTC CASSPPGQNFYGYTF
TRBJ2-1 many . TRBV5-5 TGTGCCAGCAGCTTTATTGGGGTCAGTCCGTTCTTC CASSFIGVSPFF
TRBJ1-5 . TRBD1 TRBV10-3 TGTGCCATCAGTGGGGACAGGACGAATCAGCCCCAGCATTTT CAISGDRTNQPQHF